This entry is about one T cell receptor (beta chain). Antigen: not known. The source of the sample is a study of T cells in Graves' hyperthyroidism and ophthalmopathy. Overall study findings and caveats: Most clonotypes that expanded in the thyroid above 0.001 also showed up in blood.

Fresh peripheral blood, around 9.2 ml of it, supplied the PBMCs. The CDR3 regions of TCR beta were amplified from RNA transcripts. Initially, a first-round RT-PCR of the TCR CDR3 employed the HTBI primer set. TCRdb passed the multiplex PCR reads through MiXCR, listing each CDR3 protein once. This sample yields hundreds of thousands of distinct CDR3 sequences, of which roughly 18% are seen a single time; approximately 37% belongs to the top ten. The V segment lost 3 bases and the J segment 1 base; nucleotides outside the gene matches: 5. The germline V gene encodes CDR1 PRHDT and CDR2 FYEKMQ (reference sequence). The CDR3 runs to 16 residues.

The sequencing input was blood. This chain joins TRBV13 and TRBJ1-1; 10 nucleotides line up with TRBD1. This receptor was taken from a man over 45 with Graves' ophthalmopathy. The CDR3 is CASSFTGTGENTEAFF. The CDR3 DNA is TGTGCCAGCAGCTTTACCGGGACAGGGGAGAACACTGAAGCTTTCTTT.